This TCR beta chain was identified during a study of shared clonotypes between healthy human individuals. The CDR3 has 13 amino acids. The V and J ends lost 1 base and 5 bases respectively, with 5 bases between them. Germline V gene sequence: CDR1 SGHVS, CDR2 FQNEAQ. Assay used: immunoSEQ multiplex PCR; TCRdb lists only in-frame clones, some missing. The repertoire includes fewer than 650,000 clones, about 82% of them detected once, and under 15% sits in the top ten. This sequence was found in a woman aged 40 to 50 in good health. Some clones in this sample may be carry-over from other donors' samples. The sequencing input was PBMCs. The rearrangement links TRBV7-8 to TRBJ2-2; no firm D call. This CDR3 is CASSLDRTGELFF. The CDR3 region has the DNA TGTGCCAGCAGCTTAGACCGGACCGGGGAGCTGTTTTTT. The entire variable domain, with the rest obtained from reference TRBV7-8 and TRBJ2-2, is as follows: GAGVSQSPRYKVAKRGQDVALRCDPISGHVSLFWYQQALGQGPEFLTYFQNEAQLDKSGLPSDRFFAERPEGSVSTLKIQRTQQEDSAVYLCASSLDRTGELFFGEGSRLTVL.